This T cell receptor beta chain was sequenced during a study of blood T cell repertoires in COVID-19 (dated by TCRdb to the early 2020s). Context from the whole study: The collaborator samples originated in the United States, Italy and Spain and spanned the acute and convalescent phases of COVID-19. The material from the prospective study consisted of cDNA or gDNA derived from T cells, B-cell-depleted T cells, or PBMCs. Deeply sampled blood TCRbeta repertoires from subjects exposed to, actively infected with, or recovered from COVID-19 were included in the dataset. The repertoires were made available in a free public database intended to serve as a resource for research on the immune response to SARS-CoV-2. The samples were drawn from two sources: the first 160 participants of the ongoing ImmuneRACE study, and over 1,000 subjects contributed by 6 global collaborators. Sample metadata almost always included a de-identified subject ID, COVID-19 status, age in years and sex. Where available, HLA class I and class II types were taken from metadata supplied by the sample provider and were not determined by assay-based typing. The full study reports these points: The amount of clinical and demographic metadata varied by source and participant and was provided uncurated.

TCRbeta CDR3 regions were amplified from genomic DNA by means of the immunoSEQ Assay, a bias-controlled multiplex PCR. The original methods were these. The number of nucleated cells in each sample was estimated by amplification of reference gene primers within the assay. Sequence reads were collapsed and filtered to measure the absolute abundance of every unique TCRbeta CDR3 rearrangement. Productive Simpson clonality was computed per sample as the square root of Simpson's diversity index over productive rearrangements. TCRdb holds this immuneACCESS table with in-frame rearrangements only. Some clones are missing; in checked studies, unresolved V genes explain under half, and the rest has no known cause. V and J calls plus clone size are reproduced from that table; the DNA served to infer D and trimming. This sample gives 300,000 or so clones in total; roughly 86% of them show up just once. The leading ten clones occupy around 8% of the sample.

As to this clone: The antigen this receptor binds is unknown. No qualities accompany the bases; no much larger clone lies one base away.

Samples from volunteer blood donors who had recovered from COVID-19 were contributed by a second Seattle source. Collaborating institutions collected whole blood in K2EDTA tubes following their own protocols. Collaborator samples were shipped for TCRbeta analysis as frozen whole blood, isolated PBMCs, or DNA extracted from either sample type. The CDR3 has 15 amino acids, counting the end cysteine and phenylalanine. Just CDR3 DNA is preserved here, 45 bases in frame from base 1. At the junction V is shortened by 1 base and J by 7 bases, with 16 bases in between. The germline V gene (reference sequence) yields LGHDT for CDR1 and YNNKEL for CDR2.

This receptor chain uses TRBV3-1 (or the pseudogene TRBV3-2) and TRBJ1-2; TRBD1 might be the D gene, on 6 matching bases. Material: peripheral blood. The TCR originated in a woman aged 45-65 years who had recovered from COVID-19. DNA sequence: TGTGCCAGCAGCCAAGCGCTGGTGGGGGCGAGTGGCTACACCTTC. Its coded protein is CASSQALVGASGYTF.